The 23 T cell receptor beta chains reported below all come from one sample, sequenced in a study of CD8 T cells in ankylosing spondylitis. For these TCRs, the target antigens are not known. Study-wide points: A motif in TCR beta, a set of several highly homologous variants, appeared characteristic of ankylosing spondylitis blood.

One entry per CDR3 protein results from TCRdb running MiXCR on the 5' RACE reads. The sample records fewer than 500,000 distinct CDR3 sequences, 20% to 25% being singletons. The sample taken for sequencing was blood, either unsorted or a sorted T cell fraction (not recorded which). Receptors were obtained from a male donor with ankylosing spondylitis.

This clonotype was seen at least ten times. The CDR3 here is CATSDVSGRRDEQFF. For the CDR3, the DNA is TGTGCCACCAGTGATGTTAGCGGGAGAAGAGATGAGCAGTTCTTC. The chain carries TRBV24-1 and TRBJ2-1; 9 bases map to TRBD2. CDR1 and CDR2 (germline): KGHDR, SFDVKD. Unmatched junction bases numbered 7, after V lost 3 bases and J lost 8 bases. The CDR3 is made up of 15 amino acids.

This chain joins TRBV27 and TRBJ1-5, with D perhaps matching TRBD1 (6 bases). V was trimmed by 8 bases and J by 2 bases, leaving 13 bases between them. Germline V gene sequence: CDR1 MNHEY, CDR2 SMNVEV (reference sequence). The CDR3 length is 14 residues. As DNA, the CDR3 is TGTGCCAGCTCCTCGACAGGCCGCAATCAGCCCCAGCATTTT. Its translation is CASSSTGRNQPQHF.

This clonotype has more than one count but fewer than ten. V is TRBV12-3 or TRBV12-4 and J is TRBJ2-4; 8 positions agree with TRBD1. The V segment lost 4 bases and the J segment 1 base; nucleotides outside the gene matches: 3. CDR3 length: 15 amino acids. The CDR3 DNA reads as TGTGCCAGCAGTTCCAGGGACAGGGCCAAAAACATTCAGTACTTC. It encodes CASSSRDRAKNIQYF.

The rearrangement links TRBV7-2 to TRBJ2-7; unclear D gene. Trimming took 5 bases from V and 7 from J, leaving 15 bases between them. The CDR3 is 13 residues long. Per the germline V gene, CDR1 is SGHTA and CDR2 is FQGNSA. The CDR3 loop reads CASSISGFGEQYF. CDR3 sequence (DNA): TGTGCCAGCAGCATCTCCGGATTTGGGGAGCAGTACTTC.

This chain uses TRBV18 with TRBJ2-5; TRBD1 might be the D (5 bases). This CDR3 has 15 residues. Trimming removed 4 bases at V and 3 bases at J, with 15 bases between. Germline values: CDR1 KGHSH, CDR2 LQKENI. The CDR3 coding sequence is TGTGCCAGCTCACGCACCGTCCAGGGTGAAGAGACCCAGTACTTC. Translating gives CASSRTVQGEETQYF.

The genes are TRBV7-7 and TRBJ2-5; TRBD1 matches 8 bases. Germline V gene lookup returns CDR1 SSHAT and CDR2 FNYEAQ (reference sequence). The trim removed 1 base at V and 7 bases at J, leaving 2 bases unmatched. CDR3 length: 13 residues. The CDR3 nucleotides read TGTGCCAGCAGCTTAGGGGACAGGACGACCCAGTACTTC. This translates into CASSLGDRTTQYF.

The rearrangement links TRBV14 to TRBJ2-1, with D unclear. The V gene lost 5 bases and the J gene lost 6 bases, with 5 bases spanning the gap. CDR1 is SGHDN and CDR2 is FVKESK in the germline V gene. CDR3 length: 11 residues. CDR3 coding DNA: TGTGCCAGCAGCTATGCCAATGAGCAGTTCTTC. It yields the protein CASSYANEQFF.

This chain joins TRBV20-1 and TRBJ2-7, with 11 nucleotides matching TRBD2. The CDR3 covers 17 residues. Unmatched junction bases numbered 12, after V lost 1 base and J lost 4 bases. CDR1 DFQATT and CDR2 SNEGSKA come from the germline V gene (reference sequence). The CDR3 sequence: CSARGLAGTMGVYEQYF. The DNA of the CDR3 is TGCAGTGCTAGAGGACTAGCGGGGACGATGGGGGTTTACGAGCAGTACTTC.

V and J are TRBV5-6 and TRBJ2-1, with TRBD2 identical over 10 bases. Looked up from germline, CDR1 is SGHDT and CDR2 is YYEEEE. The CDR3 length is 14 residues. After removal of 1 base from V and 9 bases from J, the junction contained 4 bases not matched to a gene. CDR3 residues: CASSLLLAGFEQFF. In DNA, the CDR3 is TGTGCCAGCAGCTTGTTACTAGCGGGATTTGAGCAGTTCTTC.

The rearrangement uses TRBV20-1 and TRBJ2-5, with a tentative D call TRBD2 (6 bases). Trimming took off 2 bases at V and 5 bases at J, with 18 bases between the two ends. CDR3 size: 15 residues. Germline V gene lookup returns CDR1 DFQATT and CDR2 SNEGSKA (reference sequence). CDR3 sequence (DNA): TGCAGTGCTAGACCTCTGGGGCGGGATGGGGAGACCCAGTACTTC. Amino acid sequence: CSARPLGRDGETQYF.

CDR3: CSVEIGRANEKLFF. The CDR3 DNA reads TGCAGCGTTGAAATTGGCAGGGCAAATGAAAAACTGTTTTTT. V and J are TRBV29-1 and TRBJ1-4, with D tentatively TRBD1 (5 bases). Per the germline V gene, CDR1 is SQVTM and CDR2 is ANQGSEA. V shed 2 bases and J shed 5 bases, with 12 bases lying between them. The CDR3 is 14 amino acids.

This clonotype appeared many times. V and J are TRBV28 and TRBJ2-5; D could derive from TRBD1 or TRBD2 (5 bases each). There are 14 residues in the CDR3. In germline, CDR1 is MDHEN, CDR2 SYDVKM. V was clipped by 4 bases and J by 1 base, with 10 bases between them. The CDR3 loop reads CASSSPGSQETQYF. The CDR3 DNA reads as TGTGCCAGCAGTTCTCCAGGGAGCCAAGAGACCCAGTACTTC.

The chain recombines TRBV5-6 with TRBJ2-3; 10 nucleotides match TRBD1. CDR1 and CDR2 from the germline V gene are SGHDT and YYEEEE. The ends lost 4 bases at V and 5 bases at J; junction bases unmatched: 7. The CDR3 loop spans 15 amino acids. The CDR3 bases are TGTGCCAGCAGCCCCGGGACAGGGGTGGTAGATACGCAGTATTTT. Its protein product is CASSPGTGVVDTQYF.

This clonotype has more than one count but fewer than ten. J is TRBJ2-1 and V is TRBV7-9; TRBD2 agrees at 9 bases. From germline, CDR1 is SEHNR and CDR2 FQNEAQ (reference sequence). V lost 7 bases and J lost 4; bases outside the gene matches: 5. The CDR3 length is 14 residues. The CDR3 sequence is CASTRSGGYNEQFF. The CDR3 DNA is TGTGCCAGCACCCGTAGCGGGGGATACAATGAGCAGTTCTTC.

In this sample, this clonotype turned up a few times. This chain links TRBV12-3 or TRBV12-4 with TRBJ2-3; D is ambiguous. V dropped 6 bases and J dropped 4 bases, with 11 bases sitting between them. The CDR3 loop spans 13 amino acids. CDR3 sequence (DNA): TGTGCCAGCAGCTCTCGGAGCGCAGATACGCAGTATTTT. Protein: CASSSRSADTQYF.

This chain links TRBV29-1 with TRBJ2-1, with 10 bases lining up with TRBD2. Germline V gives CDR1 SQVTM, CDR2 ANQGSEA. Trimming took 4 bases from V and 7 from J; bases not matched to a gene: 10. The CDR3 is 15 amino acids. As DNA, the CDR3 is TGCAGCGTTGGAAAGCTAGCGGGAGCAAGGAATGAGCAGTTCTTC. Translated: CSVGKLAGARNEQFF.

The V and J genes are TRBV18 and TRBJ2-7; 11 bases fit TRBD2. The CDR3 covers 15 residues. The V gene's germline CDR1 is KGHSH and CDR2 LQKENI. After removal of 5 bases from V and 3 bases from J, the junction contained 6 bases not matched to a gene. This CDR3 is CASSAVTSGIYEQYF. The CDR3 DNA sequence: TGTGCCAGCTCAGCCGTGACTAGCGGGATCTACGAGCAGTACTTC.

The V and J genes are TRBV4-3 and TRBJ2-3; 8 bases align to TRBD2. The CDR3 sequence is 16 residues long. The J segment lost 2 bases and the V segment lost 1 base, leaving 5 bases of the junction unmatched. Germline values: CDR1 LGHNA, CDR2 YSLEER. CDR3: CASSQASGSLTDTQYF. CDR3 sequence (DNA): TGCGCCAGCAGCCAAGCCAGCGGGAGTCTCACAGATACGCAGTATTTT.

The CDR3 spells CASSMSHFNNEQFF. The CDR3 region has the DNA TGTGCCAGTAGTATGAGTCATTTTAACAATGAGCAGTTCTTC. The V and J genes are TRBV19 and TRBJ2-1; the D is unclear. From germline, CDR1 is LNHDA and CDR2 SQIVND (reference sequence). CDR3 size: 14 residues. Trimming took off 3 bases at V and 5 bases at J, with 11 bases between the two ends.

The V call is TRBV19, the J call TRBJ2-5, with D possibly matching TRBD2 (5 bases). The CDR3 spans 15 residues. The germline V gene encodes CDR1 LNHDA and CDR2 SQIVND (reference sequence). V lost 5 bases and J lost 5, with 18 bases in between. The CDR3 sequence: CASSVIPGGWETQYF. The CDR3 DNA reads TGTGCCAGTAGTGTGATCCCAGGAGGTTGGGAGACCCAGTACTTC.

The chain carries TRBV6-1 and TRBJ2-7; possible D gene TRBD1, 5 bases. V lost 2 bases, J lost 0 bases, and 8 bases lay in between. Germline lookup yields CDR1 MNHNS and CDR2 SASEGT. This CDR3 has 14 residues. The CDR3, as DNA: TGTGCCAGCAGTGAACGACAGAACTCCTACGAGCAGTACTTC. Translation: CASSERQNSYEQYF.

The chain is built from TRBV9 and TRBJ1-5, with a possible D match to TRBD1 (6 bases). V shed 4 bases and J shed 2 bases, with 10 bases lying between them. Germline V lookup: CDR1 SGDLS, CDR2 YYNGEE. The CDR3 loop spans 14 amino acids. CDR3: CASSTGSRNQPQHF. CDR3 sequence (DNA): TGTGCCAGCAGCACAGGGTCACGCAATCAGCCCCAGCATTTT. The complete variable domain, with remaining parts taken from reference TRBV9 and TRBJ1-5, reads DSGVTQTPKHLITATGQRVTLRCSPRSGDLSVYWYQQSLDQGLQFLIQYYNGEERAKGNILERFSAQQFPDLHSELNLSSLELGDSALYFCASSTGSRNQPQHFGDGTRLSIL.

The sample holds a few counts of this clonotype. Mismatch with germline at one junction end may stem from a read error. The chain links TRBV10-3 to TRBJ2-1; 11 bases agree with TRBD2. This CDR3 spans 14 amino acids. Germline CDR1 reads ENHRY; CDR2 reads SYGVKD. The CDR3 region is CAISDRGTSGVKIF. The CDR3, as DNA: TGTGCCATCAGTGACCGGGGGACTAGCGGAGTTAAGATCTTC.